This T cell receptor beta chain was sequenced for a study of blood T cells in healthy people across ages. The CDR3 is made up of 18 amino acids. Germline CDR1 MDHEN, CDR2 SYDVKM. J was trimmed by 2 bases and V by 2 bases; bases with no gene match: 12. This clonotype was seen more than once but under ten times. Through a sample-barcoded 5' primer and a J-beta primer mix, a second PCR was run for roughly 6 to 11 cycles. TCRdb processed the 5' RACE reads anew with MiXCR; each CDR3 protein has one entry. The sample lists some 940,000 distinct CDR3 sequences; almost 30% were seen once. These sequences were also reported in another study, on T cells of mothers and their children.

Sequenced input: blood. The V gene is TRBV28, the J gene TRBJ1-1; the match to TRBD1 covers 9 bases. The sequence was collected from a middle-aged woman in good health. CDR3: CASSLTGQGFRANTEAFF. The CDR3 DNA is TGTGCCAGCAGTTTAACGGGACAGGGATTTCGGGCAAACACTGAAGCTTTCTTT.